This T cell receptor beta chain was documented in a study of cytomegalovirus exposure and HLA in healthy donors. The overall study: In a previous analysis, 120 million or so unique TCR beta sequences were found from some 180 million T cells. Study-level findings and limits: Later analysis associated a missense DCLRE1C variant with TCR beta V- and J-gene trimming. The authors later found most CMV-associated TCR beta chains appeared HLA-restricted.

A word on this clone: Its antigen is not known.

V lost 5 bases and J lost 4; bases outside the gene matches: 8. The CDR3 extends over 15 amino acids. Germline CDR1 is LNHDA and CDR2 is SQIVND (reference sequence). Healthy bone marrow donors made up the donor group. 13 Jbeta primers and 60 Vbeta primers were used for the PCR. Clones were read by immunoSEQ multiplex PCR, and TCRdb kept only the in-frame ones, dropping some. The data show about 150,000 clones, 70% to 80% seen once. Sequencing was done on a sample of PBMCs. The receptor comes from a human donor in good health. V usage is TRBV19 and J usage is TRBJ2-3; TRBD1 matches 8 bases. Here the CDR3 DNA reads TGTGCCAGTAGTGGACCGGGACAGGCCGCAGATACGCAGTATTTT. It codes for CASSGPGQAADTQYF.